Listed here are 2 T cell receptor beta chains from one sample, sequenced in a study of blood T cell repertoires in COVID-19. Assay used: immunoSEQ multiplex PCR; TCRdb lists only in-frame clones, some missing. The sample records about 190,000 clones, roughly 88% being singletons. Sequences were obtained from peripheral blood. All receptors derive from a woman aged 40 to 50 who had recovered from COVID-19.

The rearrangement links TRBV10-2 to TRBJ2-4; D may be TRBD1 (7 bases). This CDR3 is built from 15 residues. Trimming took off 7 bases at V and 6 bases at J, with 19 bases between the two ends. Germline values: CDR1 WSHSY, CDR2 SAAADI. CDR3 region: CASTAPRQGGNIQYF. CDR3 nucleotides: TGCGCCAGCACAGCCCCGAGACAGGGAGGAAACATTCAGTACTTC.

The chain couples TRBV9 to TRBJ2-3; 7 bases are shared with TRBD2. This CDR3 comprises 15 residues. V lost 4 bases, J lost 1 base, and 6 bases stayed unmatched. CDR1 SGDLS and CDR2 YYNGEE come from the germline V gene. CDR3 bases: TGTGCCAGCAGCCCGAGCGGGGACCGCACAGATACGCAGTATTTT. Translated: CASSPSGDRTDTQYF.